This TCR beta chain was sequenced in a study of T cell responses to AZD1222 COVID-19 vaccine. Study outcomes and limitations: Two doses of AZD1222 preceded a rise in Spike-specific TCR breadth and depth. Targets within unmutated variant regions were reportedly found for nearly half of spike-specific TCRs. Clonal diversity was possibly underestimated, and the donors were mostly white British, with more females. All repertoire sampling was performed exclusively after the peak T cell response.

The assay was immunoSEQ multiplex PCR, and TCRdb's table has in-frame clones only and misses some. Recorded here are 150,000 or so clones; the top ten clones represent about 2%. On this clone itself: Its specificity is not known.

The CDR3 has 15 amino acids. In germline, CDR1 is MNHEY, CDR2 SMNVEV (reference sequence). V dropped 8 bases and J dropped 3; count of bases not matched to a gene: 9. This TCR was sampled from an adult in good health. The chain couples TRBV27 to TRBJ2-3, with 9 bases fitting TRBD1. Specimen: peripheral blood. CDR3 DNA sequence: TGTGCCAGCCAAGCGTGGACAGGGGAAACAGATACGCAGTATTTT. The encoded protein is CASQAWTGETDTQYF.